This TCR beta chain was identified during a study of blood T cell repertoires in COVID-19. Study context: Samples of COVID-19 (acute and convalescent) were obtained from the United States, Italy and Spain. In each case, the material was cDNA or gDNA derived from T cells, B-cell-depleted T cells, or PBMCs.

The trim removed 4 bases at V and 6 bases at J, leaving 18 bases unmatched. Looked up from germline, CDR1 is LGHNA and CDR2 is YNFKEQ. The CDR3 length is 18 residues. The authors' processing: For nucleated cells, counts were estimated from reference gene primer amplification. Sequencing was performed with immunoSEQ multiplex PCR; in TCRdb, only in-frame clones are kept and a portion is missing. The DNA was the basis for D and trimming; V, J and clone size are from that table. This sample has 200,000 to 300,000 clones; more than 75% occur once, and the top ten carry around 1.5%. This clone came up once.

The chain has TRBV4-2 and TRBJ2-4; 7 bases agree with TRBD1. Sequenced material: peripheral blood. The clonotype originates from a woman aged 60-75 years who had recovered from COVID-19. CDR3 DNA sequence: TGTGCCAGCAGCCCGGCGGGTCAAGTCTCGGGACAGCCAAACATTCAGTACTTC. Amino acids: CASSPAGQVSGQPNIQYF.